A selection of T cell receptor beta chains follows, all from one sample in a study of T cell repertoires in cytomegalovirus infection. Using its own MiXCR run on the reads, TCRdb lists one record per CDR3 protein. This sample has some 320,000 distinct CDR3 sequences, with 9.5% found just once. The sample consisted of PBMCs. The receptor source for this set is a human donor in good health (CMV status not recorded). Some clones in this sample may be carry-over from other donors' samples. Each CDR3 is given with its conserved first and last residue. Each record gives: J gene, D gene, clone size, V gene, CDR3 DNA, CDR3 protein. D genes are given only for firm matches. Size is stated for part of the rows, as once, few or many counts, or as a class when the clone is expanded.

TRBJ2-5	NA	NA	TRBV6-6	TGTGCCAGCAGGTCAGGGGTGGAGACCCAGTACTTC	CASRSGVETQYF
TRBJ2-7	NA	NA	TRBV15	TGTGCCACCAGCAGAGGGGCTTTCGACGAGCAGTACTTC	CATSRGAFDEQYF
TRBJ1-1	NA	few	TRBV29-1	TGCAGCGTTGATCCTGATGGGAACCCGAACACTGAAGCTTTCTTT	CSVDPDGNPNTEAFF
TRBJ1-5	NA	few	TRBV12-3/TRBV12-4	TGTGCCAGCAGACTGGCAGGGCCAAATCAGCCCCAGCATTTT	CASRLAGPNQPQHF
TRBJ2-4	NA	NA	TRBV6-6	TGTGCCAGCGGATGGGGCCGTATCCTAGCCAAAAACATTCAGTACTTC	CASGWGRILAKNIQYF
TRBJ2-5	TRBD1	few	TRBV7-9	TGTGCCAGCAGCTTAGCCCCTCGCCGGGGACAGGGAGAGACCCAGTACTTC	CASSLAPRRGQGETQYF
TRBJ2-2	NA	many	TRBV6-1	TGTGCCAGCAGCGCGGACACCAACACCGGGGAGCTGTTTTTT	CASSADTNTGELFF
TRBJ1-1	TRBD1	many	TRBV12-3/TRBV12-4	TGTGCCAGCAGGAGACAGGGTCAGAACACTGAAGCTTTCTTT	CASRRQGQNTEAFF
TRBJ2-1	TRBD2	NA	TRBV6-2/TRBV6-3	TGTGCCAGCAGTTACGGGACTAGCAATGAGCAGTTCTTC	CASSYGTSNEQFF
TRBJ2-5	NA	few	TRBV5-1	TGCGCCAGCAGCTTGGTTCCAGCTCAAGAGACCCAGTACTTC	CASSLVPAQETQYF
TRBJ2-3	TRBD2	few	TRBV6-1	TGTGCCAGCAGCTGGGGACTAGCGGGAGGAGATACGCAGTATTTT	CASSWGLAGGDTQYF
TRBJ2-5	NA	few	TRBV19	TGTGCCAGTAGTCCTTCCGGTAACCCCTCAGAGACCCAGTACTTC	CASSPSGNPSETQYF
TRBJ1-2	TRBD1	NA	TRBV10-3	TGTGCCATCAGCCGTCCCGGGACAGGGAACTATGGCTACACCTTC	CAISRPGTGNYGYTF
TRBJ2-2	TRBD1	many	TRBV19	TGTGCCAGTAGTTCCCGGGACAGGGTGCGCACCGGGGAGCTGTTTTTT	CASSSRDRVRTGELFF
TRBJ2-1	NA	few	TRBV27	TGTGCCAGCAGTATTGCCGGGACTGGGGACAATGAGCAGTTCTTC	CASSIAGTGDNEQFF
TRBJ2-3	TRBD2	many	TRBV7-2	TGTGCCAGCAGCTTAGGCGGGACTAGCGGGGATACGCAGTATTTT	CASSLGGTSGDTQYF
TRBJ1-6	NA	NA	TRBV27	TGTGCCAGCAGTTTAATTCCGGGAAATTCACCCCTCCACTTT	CASSLIPGNSPLHF
TRBJ1-5	NA	few	TRBV20-1	TGCAGTGCTGCCGGGACATCTCCTTATCAGCCCCAGCATTTT	CSAAGTSPYQPQHF
TRBJ1-2	NA	few	TRBV12-3/TRBV12-4	TGTGCCAGCAGCTGGGGGGGGTCCTATGGCTACACCTTC	CASSWGGSYGYTF
TRBJ1-3	NA	NA	TRBV6-1	TGTGCCAGCGGAGAAGGACAGTCTGGAAACACCATATATTTT	CASGEGQSGNTIYF
TRBJ2-3	TRBD2	many	TRBV28	TGTGCCAGCAGTCCGCAACTAGCGGGAGCGACAGATACGCAGTATTTT	CASSPQLAGATDTQYF
TRBJ2-1	TRBD1	NA	TRBV12-3/TRBV12-4	TGTGCCAGCAGTTTACCTCCGACAGGGTTTAATGAGCAGTTCTTC	CASSLPPTGFNEQFF
TRBJ2-7	TRBD2	NA	TRBV10-3	TGTGCCATCAGTGAGTCGGGGCGGGGGATATCCTACGAGCAGTACTTC	CAISESGRGISYEQYF
TRBJ1-2	NA	NA	TRBV27	TGTGCCAGCAGCAAAACAGGTTTCGACGGCTACACCTTC	CASSKTGFDGYTF
TRBJ2-7	NA	few	TRBV4-3	TGCGCCAGCAGCCAAGAAAGCTTTGACTACGAGCAGTACTTC	CASSQESFDYEQYF
TRBJ2-1	TRBD2	many	TRBV5-6	TGTGCCAGCAGCGAGCCTAGCGGAAGCTCCTACAATGAGCAGTTCTTC	CASSEPSGSSYNEQFF
TRBJ1-5	TRBD1	NA	TRBV6-5	TGTGCCAGCAGTTACAGAAGGACAGGGAATCAGCCCCAGCATTTT	CASSYRRTGNQPQHF
TRBJ2-2	NA	NA	TRBV6-2/TRBV6-3	TGTGCCAGCAGTTACTCACCGCCCGGGACCGGGGAGCTGTTTTTT	CASSYSPPGTGELFF
TRBJ1-1	NA	many	TRBV7-2	TGTGCCAGCAGCTTAGGTGTCGGTCAGGGGAACACTGAAGCTTTCTTT	CASSLGVGQGNTEAFF
TRBJ2-1	TRBD2	few	TRBV20-1	TGCAGTGCTACGGCCTACAGCGGGGGGGGCAATGAGCAGTTCTTC	CSATAYSGGGNEQFF
TRBJ2-3	NA	NA	TRBV7-9	TGTGCCAGCACCGGGTGGGATACGCAGTATTTT	CASTGWDTQYF
TRBJ1-3	NA	NA	TRBV6-5	TGTGCCAGCAGTTACTCGGATGGAAACACCATATATTTT	CASSYSDGNTIYF
TRBJ1-5	TRBD1	once	TRBV6-5	TGTGCCAGCAGACAACGACAGGGGGCTTCAGGAATATATCAGCCCCAGCATTTT	CASRQRQGASGIYQPQHF
TRBJ2-5	NA	NA	TRBV5-1	TGCGCCAGCAGCTTGGAAGCAGGGCCGGGAGAGACCCAGTACTTC	CASSLEAGPGETQYF
TRBJ2-2	NA	few	TRBV7-3	TGTGCCAGCAGCTCCGATTTCCTACAGCTGAGGAGCACCGGGGAGCTGTTTTTT	CASSSDFLQLRSTGELFF
TRBJ2-7	NA	few	TRBV7-2	TGTGCCAGCAGCTCCGTATCCTCGAGGCCCCACGAGCAGTACTTC	CASSSVSSRPHEQYF
TRBJ1-1	NA	few	TRBV5-3	TGTGCCAGCAGCTTGGCCGGGGAGGCGCAAAGAGCTTTCTTT	CASSLAGEAQRAFF
TRBJ1-2	TRBD1	few	TRBV18	TGTGCCAGCTCACCAAGGACAGGTGGAGCTAACTATGGCTACACCTTC	CASSPRTGGANYGYTF
TRBJ2-3	TRBD1	few	TRBV12-3/TRBV12-4	TGTGCCAGCAGTGCTCCGGACAGGGGCACAGATACGCAGTATTTT	CASSAPDRGTDTQYF
TRBJ1-1	NA	NA	TRBV12-3/TRBV12-4	TGTGCCAGCAGTTTGGTTTTGAACACTGAAGCTTTCTTT	CASSLVLNTEAFF
TRBJ2-7	NA	many	TRBV19	TGTGCCAGTAGTCCTGACATAGCCCTAGGGCAGTACTTC	CASSPDIALGQYF
TRBJ2-3	NA	NA	TRBV20-1	TGCAGTGCTGCCCAAGGAGGCTCGCCCCGCACAGATACGCAGTATTTT	CSAAQGGSPRTDTQYF